This T cell receptor (beta chain) is from a study of shared clonotypes between healthy human individuals. Looking at the study overall: CD8 memory received one plate per donor, CD8 naive two, CD4 memory three and CD4 naive three. Regarding the study as a whole: The generation probabilities recorded for non-shared clonotypes fell below those of clonotypes shared by all four donors.

Donors, healthy HIV-negative adults, lacked recent acute infections or vaccinations. The V and J ends lost 5 bases and 2 bases respectively, with 16 bases between them. Per germline, CDR1 SEHNR and CDR2 FQNEAQ (reference sequence). There are 15 residues in the CDR3. Notes on this clone: The antigen remains undetermined.

The table came from immunoSEQ multiplex PCR; TCRdb's copy has only in-frame clones and leaves some out. The sample includes approximately 700,000 clones, 73% seen only once; the top ten take 1.5% to 2%. Sequencing used memory CD4+ T cells sorted from blood. Subset: CD45RA-negative fraction. V gene TRBV7-9 combines with J gene TRBJ2-7; TRBD2 might be the D (5 bases). The receptor's source is a woman aged 30 to 39 in good health. CDR3: CASSHEREWTYEQYF. In nucleotides, the CDR3 is TGTGCCAGCAGCCATGAGAGGGAATGGACCTACGAGCAGTACTTC.